This is a list of T cell receptor beta chains from one sample in a study of molecular identifiers for immune sequencing clone quantification. One entry per CDR3 protein results from TCRdb running MiXCR on the PCR reads. This table has hundreds of thousands of distinct CDR3 sequences, roughly 25% appearing once. Sequences were obtained from naive CD8+ T cells from blood, with Jurkat cell RNA spiked in. Receptors were obtained from a human donor in good health. Some libraries in this study had Jurkat cell RNA spiked in. CDR3s include the opening cysteine and the closing phenylalanine or tryptophan.

V gene: TRBV2
J gene: TRBJ2-2
CDR3 protein: CASSPGTGNTGELFF

V gene: TRBV7-8
J gene: TRBJ2-5
CDR3 protein: CASSPIGWGGVQETQYF

V gene: TRBV7-2
J gene: TRBJ1-1
CDR3 protein: CASSPYGVNTEAFF

V gene: TRBV6-2/TRBV6-3
J gene: TRBJ2-1
CDR3 protein: CASSYSGNYNEQFF

V gene: TRBV19
J gene: TRBJ1-5
CDR3 protein: CASTLTDYSNQPQHF

V gene: TRBV20-1
J gene: TRBJ2-7
CDR3 protein: CSARFALPTYEQYF

V gene: TRBV19
J gene: TRBJ2-7
CDR3 protein: CASSISGSHEQYF

V gene: TRBV6-6
J gene: TRBJ1-1
CDR3 protein: CASRGTEIHMNTEAFF

V gene: TRBV5-4
J gene: TRBJ1-1
CDR3 protein: CASNLNLNTEAFF

V gene: TRBV10-3
J gene: TRBJ2-5
CDR3 protein: CAIRGDSKETQYF

V gene: TRBV6-5
J gene: TRBJ2-5
CDR3 protein: CASSYSPGRRETQYF

V gene: TRBV9
J gene: TRBJ2-4
CDR3 protein: CASSVEASGGAFAKNIQYF

V gene: TRBV12-3/TRBV12-4
J gene: TRBJ2-1
CDR3 protein: CASGRQGHKDEQFF

V gene: TRBV5-6
J gene: TRBJ2-3
CDR3 protein: CASSFNTDTQYF

V gene: TRBV27
J gene: TRBJ2-7
CDR3 protein: CASAPRDGSYEQYF

V gene: TRBV4-1
J gene: TRBJ1-2
CDR3 protein: CASSQGITDWNYGYTF

V gene: TRBV6-5
J gene: TRBJ1-1
CDR3 protein: CASTLGESAFF

V gene: TRBV30
J gene: TRBJ1-1
CDR3 protein: CAWGGVGPVMTEAFF

V gene: TRBV5-1
J gene: TRBJ1-4
CDR3 protein: CASSSTGPPGEKLFF

V gene: TRBV6-2/TRBV6-3
J gene: TRBJ1-1
CDR3 protein: CASKDSLIGSEAFF

V gene: TRBV2
J gene: TRBJ2-7
CDR3 protein: CASWGQYSYEQYF

V gene: TRBV10-3
J gene: TRBJ2-5
CDR3 protein: CAISESYRAQETQYF

V gene: TRBV12-3/TRBV12-4
J gene: TRBJ2-2
CDR3 protein: CASISGTGGISNTGELFF

V gene: TRBV14
J gene: TRBJ1-3
CDR3 protein: CASSARGFSGNTIYF

V gene: TRBV13
J gene: TRBJ1-1
CDR3 protein: CASSFAPTEAFF

V gene: TRBV12-3/TRBV12-4
J gene: TRBJ1-1
CDR3 protein: CASSLYARPNTEAFF

V gene: TRBV9
J gene: TRBJ2-2
CDR3 protein: CASSETGTVNTGELFF

V gene: TRBV20-1
J gene: TRBJ2-5
CDR3 protein: CSASPLPGLAGAERGETQYF

V gene: TRBV7-6
J gene: TRBJ1-1
CDR3 protein: CASTTSGQGGPLNTEAFF

V gene: TRBV9
J gene: TRBJ2-7
CDR3 protein: CASSSTEGGGGYEQYF

V gene: TRBV6-2/TRBV6-3
J gene: TRBJ1-5
CDR3 protein: CASSYSRDISNQPQHF

V gene: TRBV19
J gene: TRBJ1-2
CDR3 protein: CASNFRGQNGYTF

V gene: TRBV7-9
J gene: TRBJ2-3
CDR3 protein: CASGTSEDTQYF

V gene: TRBV9
J gene: TRBJ1-6
CDR3 protein: CASSVGRTYNSPLHF

V gene: TRBV29-1
J gene: TRBJ2-5
CDR3 protein: CSVYRAGGPPETQYF

V gene: TRBV11-3
J gene: TRBJ2-1
CDR3 protein: CASSPWREHNEQFF

V gene: TRBV20-1
J gene: TRBJ2-7
CDR3 protein: CSARDGGTSSYEQYF

V gene: TRBV7-6
J gene: TRBJ2-3
CDR3 protein: CASSLGPDTQYF

V gene: TRBV6-5
J gene: TRBJ2-5
CDR3 protein: CASSYGGPPETQYF

V gene: TRBV5-4
J gene: TRBJ2-7
CDR3 protein: CASSLARLARSYEQYF

V gene: TRBV7-2
J gene: TRBJ2-3
CDR3 protein: CASSNPIFGQGVADTQYF

V gene: TRBV19
J gene: TRBJ1-6
CDR3 protein: CASSIDLGRNSHLHF

V gene: TRBV7-9
J gene: TRBJ2-3
CDR3 protein: CASSFFLSGQYSTDTQYF

V gene: TRBV4-3
J gene: TRBJ2-7
CDR3 protein: CASSQDRRTTYEQYF

V gene: TRBV4-1
J gene: TRBJ1-4
CDR3 protein: CASSQARDRLTNEKLFF

V gene: TRBV29-1
J gene: TRBJ1-1
CDR3 protein: CSVRGGREDWMNTEAFF

V gene: TRBV21-1
J gene: TRBJ2-4
CDR3 protein: CASSNDPEALAKNIQYF

V gene: TRBV4-1
J gene: TRBJ1-1
CDR3 protein: CASSPGQGASEAFF

V gene: TRBV5-1
J gene: TRBJ2-5
CDR3 protein: CASSPWRGSGQETQYF

V gene: TRBV6-5
J gene: TRBJ1-3
CDR3 protein: CASYGGLYGNTIYF

V gene: TRBV4-1
J gene: TRBJ1-2
CDR3 protein: CASSQVPGQGLGYGYTF

V gene: TRBV10-2
J gene: TRBJ2-6
CDR3 protein: CAVRGDTPPSGANVLPF

V gene: TRBV12-3/TRBV12-4
J gene: TRBJ1-3
CDR3 protein: CTSSPGRSTGNTIYF

V gene: TRBV6-5
J gene: TRBJ2-3
CDR3 protein: CASSWTLAGATDTQYF

V gene: TRBV20-1
J gene: TRBJ2-7
CDR3 protein: CSARSAPRGLSYEQYF

V gene: TRBV5-4
J gene: TRBJ1-1
CDR3 protein: CASSSLPTDEAFF

V gene: TRBV5-4
J gene: TRBJ2-3
CDR3 protein: CASSSRTRPGTDTQYF

V gene: TRBV11-2
J gene: TRBJ2-1
CDR3 protein: CASSLIQGVNEQFF

V gene: TRBV3-1
J gene: TRBJ2-5
CDR3 protein: CASAAPSPGTQYF

V gene: TRBV12-5
J gene: TRBJ2-3
CDR3 protein: CASGLGDAQYF